The clone carrying this TCR beta chain was counted only a few times. This sample is part of a study of blood T cell repertoires in COVID-19. Study-level background: Sites in the United States, Italy and Spain provided acute and convalescent COVID-19 samples. T cells, B-cell-depleted T cells, or PBMCs provided the cDNA or gDNA that served as material.

In the source study's methods: Reference gene primer amplification gave estimated nucleated cell counts. The repertoire was sequenced with immunoSEQ multiplex PCR; TCRdb's copy has only in-frame clones and lacks some. That table gives V, J and clone size, and the DNA gave D and trimming. The sample has approximately 440,000 clones, 70% to 90% seen once; the top ten hold around 12%. The CDR3 is 15 amino acids. J lost 5 bases, V lost 3 bases, and 4 bases had no gene match. CDR1 is SGHTA, CDR2 FQGNSA, per germline. The genes are TRBV7-2 and TRBJ1-5; 10 bases line up with TRBD1. The origin of this receptor is a woman aged 50 to 60 with COVID-19, enrolled during active disease. Sequencing used peripheral blood. CDR3 residues: CASSFRTGGDQPQHF. CDR3 bases: TGTGCCAGCAGCTTCCGGACAGGGGGGGATCAGCCCCAGCATTTT.